These 26 T cell receptor beta chains were sequenced from one sample in a study of human T cells and chemical hapten exposure. Time point in this sample: patch test 1, 2 weeks after DPC sensitization. Described treatment: therapeutic diphenylcyclopropenone sensitization with weekly scalp DPC. In TCRdb, the RACE reads were re-called with MiXCR into one record per CDR3 protein. The sample records tens of thousands of distinct CDR3 sequences, 9.8% being singletons. The material sequenced was whole blood, taken in connection with sensitization to the hapten diphenylcyclopropenone (DPC). The receptors were gathered from a woman aged 40 to 55 with alopecia areata. Some clones in this sample may be carry-over from other donors' samples.

The chain couples TRBV5-1 to TRBJ2-7; no reliable D call. CDR3 length equals 17 residues. Deletions cut 0 bases from V and 1 base from J, with 17 bases between. CDR1 SGHRS and CDR2 YFSETQ come from the germline V gene. This CDR3 reads CASSLVTGGPVSYEQYF. CDR3 nucleotide sequence: TGCGCCAGCAGCTTGGTAACGGGCGGACCAGTGTCCTACGAGCAGTACTTC.

This clonotype was recorded many times. The chain has TRBV30 and TRBJ1-6; D is perhaps TRBD1 (6 bases). The CDR3 consists of 15 residues. V was shortened by 6 bases and J by 2 bases, with 14 bases between the two germline ends. Per germline, CDR1 GTSNPN and CDR2 SVGIG (reference sequence). The CDR3 DNA reads as TGTGCCTGTGCTACAGGGTCAACCTATAATTCACCCCTCCACTTT. Protein: CACATGSTYNSPLHF.

In its sample, this clonotype was seen many times. This chain links TRBV12-3 or TRBV12-4 with TRBJ1-1, with 9 positions matching TRBD1. The CDR3 is 13 residues long. J was trimmed by 7 bases and V by 6 bases; bases with no gene match: 6. This chain's CDR3 is CASRAGTGIEAFF. CDR3 nucleotides: TGTGCCAGCAGAGCCGGGACAGGGATTGAAGCTTTCTTT.

This chain connects TRBV19 to TRBJ2-1; D is ambiguous. CDR3 length: 14 residues. Germline CDR1 reads LNHDA; CDR2 reads SQIVND (reference sequence). The V end lost 7 bases, the J end lost 0 bases, and 10 bases lay between the germline ends. CDR3 sequence: CASMSLSSYNEQFF. The CDR3 nucleotides are TGTGCCAGTATGTCACTGAGCTCCTACAATGAGCAGTTCTTC.

This clonotype was observed many times. J is TRBJ2-7 and V is TRBV5-1; D ambiguous. V was shortened by 5 bases and J by 1 base, with 10 bases between the two germline ends. Germline V gene data show CDR1 as SGHRS and CDR2 as YFSETQ. The CDR3 runs to 13 residues. The CDR3 sequence: CASRHLSSYEQYF. The DNA of the CDR3 is TGCGCCAGCAGACACCTAAGTTCCTACGAGCAGTACTTC. The variable domain in full, completed from reference TRBV5-1 and TRBJ2-7, reads KAGVTQTPRYLIKTRGQQVTLSCSPISGHRSVSWYQQTPGQGLQFLFEYFSETQRNKGNFPGRFSGRQFSNSRSEMNVSTLELGDSALYLCASRHLSSYEQYFGPGTRLTVT.

The V and J genes are TRBV28 and TRBJ1-4; perhaps TRBD1 as D (6 bases). There are 15 residues in the CDR3. The V gene lost 0 bases and the J gene lost 8 bases, with 13 bases spanning the gap. Germline assignment: CDR1 MDHEN and CDR2 SYDVKM. This CDR3 reads CASSLWAGAREKLFF. The DNA for the CDR3 is TGTGCCAGCAGTTTATGGGCAGGGGCACGAGAAAAACTGTTTTTT.

This clonotype came up a few times. The chain is built from TRBV12-3 or TRBV12-4 and TRBJ1-1; D remains ambiguous. The CDR3 extends over 12 amino acids. Trimming took off 6 bases at V and 4 bases at J, with 9 bases between the two ends. In DNA, the CDR3 is TGTGCCAGCAGCACTGGACGCACTGAAGCTTTCTTT. Residues: CASSTGRTEAFF.

This clonotype has just a few counts. The genes are TRBV2 and TRBJ1-6, with D perhaps matching TRBD1 (6 bases). This CDR3 has 17 amino acids. The germline CDR1 and CDR2 sequences are SNHLY and FYNNEI. The ends were cut back, 3 bases at V and 9 bases at J, with 21 bases in the middle. This CDR3 is CASSETMGGAAGSPLHF. CDR3 DNA sequence: TGTGCCAGCAGTGAGACCATGGGGGGGGCAGCTGGTTCACCCCTCCACTTT.

Only a few counts were recorded for this clonotype. The CDR3 loop reads CASSDLLAYQETQYF. In DNA form, the CDR3 reads TGTGCCAGCAGTGACTTACTAGCGTACCAAGAGACCCAGTACTTC. This chain connects TRBV6-1 to TRBJ2-5; 7 nucleotides agree with TRBD2. The CDR3 has 15 residues. Per germline, CDR1 MNHNS and CDR2 SASEGT. V gave up 3 bases and J gave up 0 bases; unmatched junction bases: 4.

This clonotype occurred a few times. V usage is TRBV20-1 and J usage is TRBJ2-7; D gene uncertain. Germline V gives CDR1 DFQATT, CDR2 SNEGSKA (reference sequence). The CDR3 sequence is 11 residues long. The V end was cut by 8 bases, the J end by 0 bases, with 8 bases between. The CDR3 nucleotides read TGCAGTACCCGACCCTCCTACGAGCAGTACTTC. Translating gives CSTRPSYEQYF.

The chain is built from TRBV19 and TRBJ2-3; TRBD2 matches at 11 bases. V was pared by 7 bases and J by 1 base, with 4 bases of the junction left unmatched. In germline, CDR1 is LNHDA, CDR2 SQIVND (reference sequence). The CDR3 is 15 amino acids. CDR3 coding DNA: TGTGCCAGTAATCGACTAGCGGGGCGCACAGATACGCAGTATTTT. It yields the protein CASNRLAGRTDTQYF.

This clonotype was counted ten times or more. The chain links TRBV6-5 to TRBJ1-1, with TRBD1 matching 9 bases. This CDR3 spans 16 amino acids. With V trimmed by 2 bases and J by 3 bases, 7 bases remained unmatched. Germline V gene data show CDR1 as MNHEY and CDR2 as SVGAGI. The CDR3 is CASSYLGQGLDTEAFF. The CDR3 DNA follows: TGTGCCAGCAGTTACCTGGGACAGGGTTTGGACACTGAAGCTTTCTTT.

In its sample, this clonotype was seen many times. The genes are TRBV4-2 and TRBJ1-2; D uncertain. From germline, CDR1 is LGHNA and CDR2 YNFKEQ. The V end was cut by 1 base, the J end by 2 bases, with 11 bases between. CDR3 length equals 15 residues. CDR3 in amino acids: CASSQASLLNYGYTF. The CDR3 DNA sequence: TGTGCCAGCAGCCAAGCTAGCCTCCTAAACTATGGCTACACCTTC.

In this sample, this clonotype turned up many times. V and J are TRBV11-1 and TRBJ1-1; D is uncertain. This CDR3 spans 11 amino acids. Trimming took off 4 bases at V and 2 bases at J, with 2 bases between the two ends. Germline CDR1 reads SGHAT; CDR2 reads FQDESV (reference sequence). CDR3 amino acids: CASSSNTEAFF. As DNA, the CDR3 is TGTGCCAGCAGCTCCAACACTGAAGCTTTCTTT.

The chain has TRBV10-3 and TRBJ2-7, with TRBD1 matching over 7 bases. V shed 6 bases and J 0 bases; nucleotides not matched to a gene: 2. CDR1 and CDR2 from the germline V gene are ENHRY and SYGVKD. The CDR3 length is 13 residues. The CDR3 here is CAIRTGPSYEQYF. For the CDR3, the DNA is TGTGCCATCAGGACAGGGCCCTCCTACGAGCAGTACTTC.

This clonotype occurred a few times. The chain has TRBV6-6 and TRBJ2-3; the D is unclear. Looked up from germline, CDR1 is MNHNY and CDR2 is SVGAGI (reference sequence). The V end lost 3 bases, the J end lost 3 bases, and 13 bases lay between the germline ends. The length of the CDR3 is 15 residues. CDR3 DNA: TGTGCCAGCAGTTATGGGCAGTATGAGACAGATACGCAGTATTTT. This encodes CASSYGQYETDTQYF.

This clonotype was seen ten or more times. V and J are TRBV11-3 and TRBJ2-2; TRBD2 might be the D (6 bases). Trimming removed 0 bases at V and 1 base at J, with 18 bases between. Germline CDR1 is SGHNT and CDR2 is YENEEA. CDR3 length equals 19 residues. CDR3 sequence reads: CASSLDLPFGGWNTGELFF. The CDR3 coding sequence is TGTGCCAGCAGCTTAGATCTCCCTTTCGGGGGATGGAACACCGGGGAGCTGTTTTTT.

This clonotype has only a few counts. The chain uses TRBV7-6 and TRBJ2-2; D ambiguous. In germline, CDR1 is SGHVS, CDR2 FNYEAQ. The CDR3 totals 18 residues. Deletions cut 1 base from V and 3 bases from J, with 18 bases between. CDR3: CASSLVRLNQAYTGELFF. Written as DNA, the CDR3 is TGTGCCAGCAGCTTAGTTAGGCTTAACCAAGCCTACACCGGGGAGCTGTTTTTT.

This clonotype was counted many times. This CDR3 is CSEGHGSSTDTQYF. CDR3 bases: TGCAGCGAAGGACACGGATCTAGCACAGATACGCAGTATTTT. This chain connects TRBV29-1 to TRBJ2-3, with D possibly TRBD1 on 5 matching bases. The V end was cut by 7 bases, the J end by 0 bases, with 14 bases between. In germline, CDR1 is SQVTM, CDR2 ANQGSEA. The length of the CDR3 is 14 residues.

This clonotype has a handful of counts. The chain carries TRBV7-9 and TRBJ2-1; D gene ambiguous. This CDR3 spans 13 amino acids. The V end lost 2 bases, the J end lost 1 base, and 3 bases lay between the germline ends. Per germline, CDR1 SEHNR and CDR2 FQNEAQ (reference sequence). The CDR3 DNA is TGTGCCAGCAGCTTAATATCCTACAATGAGCAGTTCTTC. Encoded protein: CASSLISYNEQFF.

Comments on this clonotype: A much larger clonotype is one base distant, so this may be a read error. This chain uses TRBV12-3 or TRBV12-4 with TRBJ2-7, with D possibly TRBD1 on 5 matching bases. CDR3 length equals 12 residues. The V end lost 8 bases, the J end lost 7 bases, and 15 bases lay between the germline ends. The CDR3 region has the DNA TGTGCCAGCGCCAAAGGGGCGTGGGAGCAGTACTTC. Translated: CASAKGAWEQYF.

V is TRBV29-1 and J is TRBJ2-3, with D possibly matching TRBD2 (5 bases). Trimming took 8 bases from V and 5 from J, leaving 14 bases between them. Germline CDR1 and CDR2: SQVTM and ANQGSEA. There are 12 residues in the CDR3. CDR3 sequence (DNA): TGCAGCTCCCGGGAAATTAGAGATACGCAGTATTTT. This gives the protein CSSREIRDTQYF.

The chain couples TRBV10-3 to TRBJ2-1; no firm D call. Germline loops: CDR1 ENHRY, CDR2 SYGVKD. Trimming pared 3 bases from V and 0 bases from J, leaving 9 bases between. This CDR3 is built from 15 residues. CDR3 nucleotide sequence: TGTGCCATCAGTGACGCGGTCCGCTCCTACAATGAGCAGTTCTTC. It is translated as CAISDAVRSYNEQFF.

The V call is TRBV6-2 or TRBV6-3, the J call TRBJ2-1; D not resolved. With 5 bases removed from V and 9 bases from J, the gap between germline ends came to 8 bases. The CDR3 length is 11 residues. The germline V gene has CDR1 MNHEY and CDR2 SVGEGT. The CDR3 bases are TGTGCCAGCAGTATCAGCACTGAGCAGTTCTTC. Translating it yields CASSISTEQFF.

There are many counts of this clonotype. V gene TRBV25-1 combines with J gene TRBJ1-2; D is uncertain. The CDR3 totals 14 residues. From germline, CDR1 is MGHDK and CDR2 SYGVNS. V was shortened by 8 bases and J by 8 bases, with 21 bases between the two germline ends. Written as DNA, the CDR3 is TGTGCCAGCGGCGTTTGGCGCGGGCTCTGGGGCTACACCTTC. It codes for CASGVWRGLWGYTF.

This CDR3 is CASSPGTGSGNTIYF. The CDR3 DNA reads TGTGCCAGCAGCCCCGGGACCGGCTCTGGAAACACCATATATTTT. The chain combines TRBV28 with TRBJ1-3, with D possibly being TRBD1 (5 bases). Germline V lookup: CDR1 MDHEN, CDR2 SYDVKM. CDR3 size: 15 residues. The V and J ends lost 6 bases and 0 bases respectively, with 12 bases between them.